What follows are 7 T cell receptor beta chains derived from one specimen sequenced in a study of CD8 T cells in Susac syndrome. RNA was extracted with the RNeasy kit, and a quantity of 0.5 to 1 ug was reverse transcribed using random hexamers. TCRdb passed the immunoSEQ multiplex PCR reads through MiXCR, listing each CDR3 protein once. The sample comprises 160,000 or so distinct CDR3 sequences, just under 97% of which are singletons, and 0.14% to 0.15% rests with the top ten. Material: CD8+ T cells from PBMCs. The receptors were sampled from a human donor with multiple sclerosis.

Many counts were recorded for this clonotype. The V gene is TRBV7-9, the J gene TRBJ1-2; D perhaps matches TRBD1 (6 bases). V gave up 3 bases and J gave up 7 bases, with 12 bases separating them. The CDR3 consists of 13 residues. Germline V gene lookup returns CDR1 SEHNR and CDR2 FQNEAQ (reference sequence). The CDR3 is CASSFYRVRGYTF. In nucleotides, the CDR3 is TGTGCCAGCAGCTTCTACAGGGTGCGTGGCTACACCTTC.

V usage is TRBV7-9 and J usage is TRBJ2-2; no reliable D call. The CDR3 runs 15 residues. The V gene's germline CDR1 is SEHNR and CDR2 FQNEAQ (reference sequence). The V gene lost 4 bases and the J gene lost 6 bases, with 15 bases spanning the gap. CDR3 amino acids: CASSYDGGAPGELFF. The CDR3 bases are TGTGCCAGCAGCTACGACGGTGGAGCGCCCGGGGAGCTGTTTTTT. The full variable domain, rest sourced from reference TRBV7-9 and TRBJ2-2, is DTGVSQNPRHKITKRGQNVTFRCDPISEHNRLYWYRQTLGQGPEFLTYFQNEAQLEKSRLLSDRFSAERPKGSFSTLEIQRTEQGDSAMYLCASSYDGGAPGELFFGEGSRLTVL.

CDR3 nucleotide sequence: TGTGCCTCCTCGGACATCGCTCCCTCCTACGAGCAGTACTTC. Residues: CASSDIAPSYEQYF. The rearrangement uses TRBV30 and TRBJ2-7; tentatively, D is TRBD1 (5 bases). Per germline, CDR1 GTSNPN and CDR2 SVGIG (reference sequence). The germline V and J ends were trimmed by 7 bases and 0 bases, with 16 bases remaining between them. The CDR3 is made up of 14 amino acids.

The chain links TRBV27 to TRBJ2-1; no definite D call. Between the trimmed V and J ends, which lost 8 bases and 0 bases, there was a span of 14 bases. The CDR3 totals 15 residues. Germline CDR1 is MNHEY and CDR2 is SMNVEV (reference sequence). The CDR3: CASRTYPSSYNEQFF. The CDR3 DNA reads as TGTGCCAGCCGGACGTACCCGAGCTCCTACAATGAGCAGTTCTTC.

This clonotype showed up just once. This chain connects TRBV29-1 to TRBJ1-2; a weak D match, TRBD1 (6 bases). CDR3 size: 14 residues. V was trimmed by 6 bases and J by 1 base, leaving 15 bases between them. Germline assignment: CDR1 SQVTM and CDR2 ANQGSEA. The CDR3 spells CSVHPGHLNYGYTF. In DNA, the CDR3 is TGCAGCGTCCACCCGGGACACCTTAACTATGGCTACACCTTC.

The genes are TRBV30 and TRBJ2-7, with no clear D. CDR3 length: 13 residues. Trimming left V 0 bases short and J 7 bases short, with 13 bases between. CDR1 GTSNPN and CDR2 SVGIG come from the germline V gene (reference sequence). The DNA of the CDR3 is TGTGCCTGGAGTGTATCGGGTGGGTGGGAGCAGTACGTC. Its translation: CAWSVSGGWEQYV.

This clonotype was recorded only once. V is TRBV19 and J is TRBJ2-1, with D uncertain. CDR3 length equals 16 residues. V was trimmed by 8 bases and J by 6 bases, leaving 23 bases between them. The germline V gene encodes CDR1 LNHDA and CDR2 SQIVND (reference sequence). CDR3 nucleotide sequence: TGTGCCAGTGCCGACTTGACGGAGATTTTTCGCAATGAGCAGTTCTTC. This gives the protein CASADLTEIFRNEQFF.